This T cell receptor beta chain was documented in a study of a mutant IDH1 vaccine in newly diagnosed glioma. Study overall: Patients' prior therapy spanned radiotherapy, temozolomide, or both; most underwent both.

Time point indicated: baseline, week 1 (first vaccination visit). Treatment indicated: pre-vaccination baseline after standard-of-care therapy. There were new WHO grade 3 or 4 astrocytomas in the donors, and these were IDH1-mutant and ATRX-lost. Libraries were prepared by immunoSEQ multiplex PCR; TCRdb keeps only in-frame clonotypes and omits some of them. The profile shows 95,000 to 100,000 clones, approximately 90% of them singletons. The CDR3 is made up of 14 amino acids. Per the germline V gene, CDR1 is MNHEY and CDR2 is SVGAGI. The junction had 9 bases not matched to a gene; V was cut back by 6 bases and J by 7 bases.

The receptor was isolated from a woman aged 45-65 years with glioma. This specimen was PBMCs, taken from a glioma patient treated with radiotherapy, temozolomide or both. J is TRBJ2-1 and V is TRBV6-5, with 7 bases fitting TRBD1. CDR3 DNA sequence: TGTGCCAGCAGATCCCGGACAGGTAGGAATGAGCAGTTCTTC. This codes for CASRSRTGRNEQFF.